The present T cell receptor (beta chain) was sequenced within a study of blood T cell repertoires in COVID-19. Study overall: Sources were T cells, B-cell-depleted T cells, or PBMCs; the material itself was cDNA or gDNA.

One Seattle source followed patients from active infection through their disease course. This table comes from immunoSEQ multiplex PCR, and its TCRdb copy is limited to in-frame clones, with some not included. This table holds roughly 500,000 clones, about 91% found once. The CDR3 runs to 17 residues. Per germline, CDR1 SGHNT and CDR2 YYREEE (reference sequence). Trimming stripped 3 bases from V and 0 bases from J, with 18 bases between. The chain is built from TRBV5-4 and TRBJ1-1; tentatively, D is TRBD1 (6 bases). Material: peripheral blood. This clonotype originated in a man aged 18 to 29 with COVID-19, enrolled during active disease. The CDR3 DNA reads TGTGCCAGCAGCTCCGATCCAAACAGGGCGGTGAACACTGAAGCTTTCTTT. Protein: CASSSDPNRAVNTEAFF.